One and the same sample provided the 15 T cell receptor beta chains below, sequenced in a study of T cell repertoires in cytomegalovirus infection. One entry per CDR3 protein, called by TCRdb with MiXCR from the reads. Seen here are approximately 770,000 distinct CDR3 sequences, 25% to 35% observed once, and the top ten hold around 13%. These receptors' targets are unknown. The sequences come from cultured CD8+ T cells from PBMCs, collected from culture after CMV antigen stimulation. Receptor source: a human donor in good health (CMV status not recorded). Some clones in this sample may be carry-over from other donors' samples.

The CDR3 protein is CASSGRGSMTDTQYF. DNA for the CDR3: TGTGCCAGCAGTGGGAGGGGAAGTATGACAGATACGCAGTATTTT. The chain couples TRBV12-3 or TRBV12-4 to TRBJ2-3, with 7 bases that match TRBD2. This CDR3 is 15 amino acids long. Trimming cost V 5 bases and J 3 bases; bases outside gene matches: 8.

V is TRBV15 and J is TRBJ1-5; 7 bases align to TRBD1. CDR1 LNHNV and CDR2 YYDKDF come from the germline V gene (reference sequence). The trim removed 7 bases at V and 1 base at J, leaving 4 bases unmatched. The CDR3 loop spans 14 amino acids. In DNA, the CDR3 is TGTGCCACCAATACAGGGGACAGCAATCAGCCCCAGCATTTT. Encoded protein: CATNTGDSNQPQHF. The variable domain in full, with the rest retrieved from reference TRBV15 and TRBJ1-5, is DAMVIQNPRYQVTQFGKPVTLSCSQTLNHNVMYWYQQKSSQAPKLLFHYYDKDFNNEADTPDNFQSRRPNTSFCFLDIRSPGLGDTAMYLCATNTGDSNQPQHFGDGTRLSIL.

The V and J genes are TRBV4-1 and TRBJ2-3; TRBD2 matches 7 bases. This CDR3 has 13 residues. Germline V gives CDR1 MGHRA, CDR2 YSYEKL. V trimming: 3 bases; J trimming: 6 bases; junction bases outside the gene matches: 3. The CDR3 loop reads CASSHFSGDTQYF. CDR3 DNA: TGCGCCAGCAGCCACTTTAGCGGGGATACGCAGTATTTT.

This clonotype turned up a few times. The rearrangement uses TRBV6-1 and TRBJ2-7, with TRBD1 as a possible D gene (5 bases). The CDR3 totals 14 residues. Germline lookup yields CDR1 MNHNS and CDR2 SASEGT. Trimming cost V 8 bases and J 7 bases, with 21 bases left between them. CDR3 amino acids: CASVPDTSLGEQYV. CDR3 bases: TGTGCCAGCGTTCCGGACACCTCTTTAGGGGAGCAGTACGTC.

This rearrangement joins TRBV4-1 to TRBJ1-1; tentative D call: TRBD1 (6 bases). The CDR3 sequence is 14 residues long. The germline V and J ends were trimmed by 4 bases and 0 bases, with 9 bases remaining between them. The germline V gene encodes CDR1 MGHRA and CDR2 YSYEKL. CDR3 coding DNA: TGCGCCAGCAGCCCGGGACACGTGAACACTGAAGCTTTCTTT. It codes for CASSPGHVNTEAFF.

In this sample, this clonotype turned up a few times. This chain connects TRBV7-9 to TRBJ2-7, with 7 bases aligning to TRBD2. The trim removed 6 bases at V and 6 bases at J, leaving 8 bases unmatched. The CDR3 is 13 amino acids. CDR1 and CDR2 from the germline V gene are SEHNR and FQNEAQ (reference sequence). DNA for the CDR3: TGTGCCAGCAGTGGGACTAACAATGCCGAGCAGTACTTC. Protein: CASSGTNNAEQYF.

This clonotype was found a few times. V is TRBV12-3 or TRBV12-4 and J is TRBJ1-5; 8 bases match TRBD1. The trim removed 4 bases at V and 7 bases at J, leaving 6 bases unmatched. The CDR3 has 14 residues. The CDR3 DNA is TGTGCCAGCAGTTCTATACAGGGGGGACAGCCCCAGCATTTT. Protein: CASSSIQGGQPQHF.

The CDR3 sequence: CASSPPVVGSVFF. CDR3 coding DNA: TGTGCCAGCAGCCCCCCCGTTGTGGGGTCGGTGTTTTTT. V and J are TRBV5-5 and TRBJ2-2; no reliable D call. The germline V gene has CDR1 SGHKS and CDR2 YYEKEE (reference sequence). The germline V and J ends were trimmed by 4 bases and 15 bases, with 19 bases remaining between them. The CDR3 runs 13 residues.

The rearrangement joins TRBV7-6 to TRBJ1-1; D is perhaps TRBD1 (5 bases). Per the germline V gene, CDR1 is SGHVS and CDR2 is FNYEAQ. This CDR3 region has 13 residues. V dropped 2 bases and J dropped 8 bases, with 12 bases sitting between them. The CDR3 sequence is CASSLSGQEEAFF. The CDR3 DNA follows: TGTGCCAGCAGCTTATCGGGGCAGGAAGAAGCTTTCTTT.

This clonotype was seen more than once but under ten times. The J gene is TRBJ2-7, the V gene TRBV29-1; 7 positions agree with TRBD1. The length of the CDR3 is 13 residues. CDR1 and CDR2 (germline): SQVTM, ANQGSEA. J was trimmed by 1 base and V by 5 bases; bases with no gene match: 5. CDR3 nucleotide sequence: TGCAGCGTTCGACAGGGAGAATCCTACGAGCAGTACTTC. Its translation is CSVRQGESYEQYF.

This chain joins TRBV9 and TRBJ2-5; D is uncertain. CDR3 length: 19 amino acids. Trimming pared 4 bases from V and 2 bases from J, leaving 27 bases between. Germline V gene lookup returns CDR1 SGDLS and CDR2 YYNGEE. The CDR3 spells CASSPRPARAVDAQETQYF. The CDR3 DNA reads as TGTGCCAGCAGCCCCCGACCAGCGCGTGCCGTGGACGCTCAAGAGACCCAGTACTTC.

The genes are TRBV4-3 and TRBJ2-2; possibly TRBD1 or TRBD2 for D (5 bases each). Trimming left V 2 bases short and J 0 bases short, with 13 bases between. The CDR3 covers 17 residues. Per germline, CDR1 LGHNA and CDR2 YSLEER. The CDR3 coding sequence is TGCGCCAGCAGCCAATCCGGGACGGTTACGAACACCGGGGAGCTGTTTTTT. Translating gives CASSQSGTVTNTGELFF.

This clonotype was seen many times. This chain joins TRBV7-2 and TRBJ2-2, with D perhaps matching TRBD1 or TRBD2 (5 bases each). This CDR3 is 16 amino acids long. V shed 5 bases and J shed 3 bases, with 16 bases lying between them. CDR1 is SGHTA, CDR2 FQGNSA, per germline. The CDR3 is CASSAGTAEDTGELFF. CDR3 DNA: TGTGCCAGCAGCGCCGGGACGGCCGAGGACACCGGGGAGCTGTTTTTT.

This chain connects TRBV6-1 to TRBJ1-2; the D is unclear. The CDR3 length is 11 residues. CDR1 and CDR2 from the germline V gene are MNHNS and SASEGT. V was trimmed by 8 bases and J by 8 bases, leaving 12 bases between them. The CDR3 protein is CASGEAWGYTF. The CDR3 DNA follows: TGTGCCAGCGGGGAGGCTTGGGGCTACACCTTC.

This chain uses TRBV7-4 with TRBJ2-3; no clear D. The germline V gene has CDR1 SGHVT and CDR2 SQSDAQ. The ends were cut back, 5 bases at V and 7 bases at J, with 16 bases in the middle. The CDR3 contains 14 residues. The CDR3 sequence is CASSGPPLTNTQYF. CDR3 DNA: TGTGCCAGCAGCGGCCCCCCACTTACAAATACGCAGTATTTT.